This passage covers 30 T cell receptor beta chains from one sample sequenced in a study of T cells after yellow fever vaccination. A single record per CDR3 protein comes from TCRdb applying MiXCR to the 5' RACE reads. The table lists 400,000 or so distinct CDR3 sequences, more than 5.5% of them singletons. The material was PBMCs, obtained 5 days after the yellow fever booster vaccination. Receptors were obtained from a man aged 25-40 years who received the YFV17D yellow fever vaccine.

This rearrangement joins TRBV14 to TRBJ2-5; D is possibly TRBD2 (5 bases). The V gene lost 6 bases and the J gene lost 4 bases, with 9 bases spanning the gap. There are 12 residues in the CDR3. Germline lookup yields CDR1 SGHDN and CDR2 FVKESK. The CDR3 nucleotides are TGTGCCAGCAGACACGCGGGAGAGACCCAGTACTTC. This translates into CASRHAGETQYF. Using reference TRBV14 and TRBJ2-5 for the parts outside the CDR3, the full variable domain is EAGVTQFPSHSVIEKGQTVTLRCDPISGHDNLYWYRRVMGKEIKFLLHFVKESKQDESGMPNNRFLAERTGGTYSTLKVQPAELEDSGVYFCASRHAGETQYFGPGTRLLVL.

This clonotype appeared a few times. This CDR3 reads CASSARTGGIYGYTF. DNA for the CDR3: TGTGCCAGCAGCGCTCGGACAGGGGGCATCTATGGCTACACCTTC. The chain is built from TRBV12-3 or TRBV12-4 and TRBJ1-2; 11 nucleotides match TRBD1. The length of the CDR3 is 15 residues. V lost 6 bases and J lost 4; bases outside the gene matches: 7.

The CDR3 nucleotides are TGCAGTGCTAGGTTCGGGAAGCAGGATTTACTGTTTTTT. Translating it yields CSARFGKQDLLFF. The chain employs TRBV20-1 and TRBJ1-4; D call uncertain. The CDR3 covers 13 residues. V dropped 3 bases and J dropped 13 bases, with 18 bases sitting between them. Germline V CDR1 and CDR2: DFQATT, SNEGSKA (reference sequence).

This clonotype showed up just a few times. The J gene is TRBJ2-2, the V gene TRBV2; 7 bases line up with TRBD2. The CDR3 is 15 amino acids. Germline V lookup: CDR1 SNHLY, CDR2 FYNNEI. Germline trimming cut 6 bases from V and 6 bases from J; bases unmatched to any gene: 10. In nucleotides, the CDR3 is TGTGCCAGCAGCGCGGGCGGGAGCGTGTCCGGGGAGCTGTTTTTT. Its translation is CASSAGGSVSGELFF.

This clonotype occurred a few times. The V call is TRBV29-1, the J call TRBJ2-5; 7 bases fit TRBD2. V trimming: 4 bases; J trimming: 4 bases; junction bases outside the gene matches: 6. The CDR3 has 13 amino acids. Germline-derived CDR1 and CDR2 are SQVTM and ANQGSEA. In nucleotides, the CDR3 is TGCAGCGTTGCGGGGGGATTAAGAGAGACCCAGTACTTC. Its protein is CSVAGGLRETQYF.

This clonotype showed up just a few times. V is TRBV12-3 or TRBV12-4 and J is TRBJ2-5; D unresolved. This CDR3 spans 14 amino acids. With 5 bases removed from V and 1 base from J, the gap between germline ends came to 11 bases. The CDR3 loop reads CASSPRHTQETQYF. As DNA, the CDR3 is TGTGCCAGCAGTCCCCGACACACCCAAGAGACCCAGTACTTC.

This clonotype appeared a few times. This chain joins TRBV20-1 and TRBJ2-5; D gene ambiguous. Trimming pared 3 bases from V and 0 bases from J, leaving 11 bases between. Germline V gene sequence: CDR1 DFQATT, CDR2 SNEGSKA (reference sequence). This CDR3 is built from 14 residues. CDR3: CSARVELNQETQYF. The CDR3 DNA follows: TGCAGTGCTAGGGTCGAGCTGAACCAAGAGACCCAGTACTTC.

This clonotype has a count of ten or more. The chain combines TRBV5-1 with TRBJ2-7; the D is unclear. Germline CDR1 is SGHRS and CDR2 is YFSETQ. Trimming stripped 0 bases from V and 6 bases from J, with 10 bases between. CDR3 length: 13 residues. The CDR3 nucleotides read TGCGCCAGCAGCTTGGGGCGTCTAGGCGAGCAGTACTTC. Translation gives CASSLGRLGEQYF.

This clonotype was detected only a few times. This sequence joins TRBV11-2 and TRBJ2-1; 8 bases line up with TRBD2. Losses at the gene ends were 4 bases for V and 7 bases for J; bases not matched to a gene: 15. The CDR3 loop spans 17 amino acids. Germline-derived CDR1 and CDR2 are SGHAT and FQNNGV. CDR3 sequence (DNA): TGTGCCAGCAGCTCTATGACTAGCGCGAAAGGAAGGAATGAGCAGTTCTTC. Translation: CASSSMTSAKGRNEQFF.

CDR3 DNA sequence: TGTGCCAGCAGTTACGGGGCGGGACTAGTCTACGAGCAGTACTTC. Amino acid sequence: CASSYGAGLVYEQYF. The J gene is TRBJ2-7, the V gene TRBV6-5, with TRBD2 matching over 8 bases. The CDR3 extends over 15 amino acids. The germline V gene encodes CDR1 MNHEY and CDR2 SVGAGI. J gave up 3 bases and V 2 bases, and 6 bases lay outside the gene matches.

This chain links TRBV27 with TRBJ2-5; TRBD1 matches at 10 bases. Losses at the gene ends were 4 bases for V and 0 bases for J; bases not matched to a gene: 5. The CDR3 loop spans 16 amino acids. CDR1 is MNHEY, CDR2 SMNVEV, per germline (reference sequence). The CDR3 spells CASSSWTGGNQETQYF. CDR3 DNA sequence: TGTGCCAGCAGTTCTTGGACAGGGGGGAACCAAGAGACCCAGTACTTC.

This clonotype was observed a few times. The chain links TRBV6-2 or TRBV6-3 to TRBJ1-5; the D is unclear. V was pared by 4 bases and J by 4 bases, with 11 bases between. CDR1 and CDR2 from the germline V gene are MNHEY and SVGEGT. The CDR3 extends over 14 amino acids. DNA of the CDR3: TGTGCCAGCAGTTCACGAGGTCGTAATCAGCCCCAGCATTTT. Its protein product is CASSSRGRNQPQHF.

This clonotype was seen at least ten times. The V call is TRBV27, the J call TRBJ1-1, with 7 bases that match TRBD1. The ends lost 7 bases at V and 0 bases at J; junction bases unmatched: 8. Per the germline V gene, CDR1 is MNHEY and CDR2 is SMNVEV (reference sequence). This CDR3 has 15 residues. The CDR3 DNA reads as TGTGCCAGCACCTTGTCGGGACAGATGAACACTGAAGCTTTCTTT. It encodes CASTLSGQMNTEAFF.

This clonotype has at least ten counts. This chain connects TRBV7-9 to TRBJ2-5, with D tentatively TRBD1 (5 bases). Trimming left V 4 bases short and J 2 bases short, with 11 bases between. Germline CDR1 is SEHNR and CDR2 is FQNEAQ (reference sequence). The CDR3 length is 14 residues. In DNA, the CDR3 is TGTGCCAGCAGCTACCAGGGCAATCAAGAGACCCAGTACTTC. This codes for CASSYQGNQETQYF.

V usage is TRBV20-1 and J usage is TRBJ2-1; no firm D call. The CDR3 consists of 13 residues. Trimming removed 8 bases at V and 10 bases at J, with 21 bases between. Germline V lookup: CDR1 DFQATT, CDR2 SNEGSKA (reference sequence). CDR3 nucleotide sequence: TGCAGTCCAGACCCATCCCCAATAAACGAGCAGTTCTTC. The encoded protein is CSPDPSPINEQFF.

This clonotype showed up many times. This chain uses TRBV4-3 with TRBJ2-1, with 11 bases fitting TRBD2. Trimming took 0 bases from V and 8 from J; bases not matched to a gene: 6. The germline gives CDR1 LGHNA, CDR2 YSLEER. The CDR3 is 16 amino acids. CDR3 in DNA: TGCGCCAGCAGCCAAGATCCGCTAGCGGGAGGACATGAGCAGTTCTTC. Amino acids: CASSQDPLAGGHEQFF.

This clonotype was counted only a few times. This chain uses TRBV12-3 or TRBV12-4 with TRBJ2-1, with 8 bases identical to TRBD1. V gave up 4 bases and J gave up 6 bases; unmatched junction bases: 8. The CDR3 covers 15 residues. The DNA of the CDR3 is TGTGCCAGCAGTTCCCTGGACAGGGTTCGCAATGAGCAGTTCTTC. Translation gives CASSSLDRVRNEQFF.

This clonotype occurred a few times. The gene calls are TRBV15 and TRBJ2-3, with D maybe TRBD2 (5 bases). This CDR3 is 13 amino acids long. V shed 9 bases and J shed 1 base, with 11 bases lying between them. The V gene's germline CDR1 is LNHNV and CDR2 YYDKDF (reference sequence). The CDR3 loop is CATKRIGTDTQYF. The CDR3 bases are TGTGCCACTAAGCGGATAGGCACAGATACGCAGTATTTT. Complete variable domain (other parts from reference TRBV15 and TRBJ2-3): DAMVIQNPRYQVTQFGKPVTLSCSQTLNHNVMYWYQQKSSQAPKLLFHYYDKDFNNEADTPDNFQSRRPNTSFCFLDIRSPGLGDTAMYLCATKRIGTDTQYFGPGTRLTVL.

This clonotype was seen a few times. The J gene is TRBJ2-7, the V gene TRBV5-1, with TRBD2 matching over 11 bases. CDR1 and CDR2 (germline): SGHRS, YFSETQ. The ends lost 0 bases at V and 6 bases at J; junction bases unmatched: 5. The CDR3 spans 15 residues. The CDR3 here is CASSLELAGGGEQYF. The CDR3 DNA reads TGCGCCAGCAGCTTGGAGCTAGCGGGAGGTGGCGAGCAGTACTTC.

This clonotype was seen at least ten times. The chain employs TRBV18 and TRBJ2-1, with TRBD2 matching 7 bases. V was clipped by 3 bases and J by 6 bases; unmatched bases: 11. The CDR3 is 16 amino acids. Germline V gene lookup returns CDR1 KGHSH and CDR2 LQKENI. The CDR3 is CASSPSRTGGSNEQFF. The CDR3 coding sequence is TGTGCCAGCTCACCTTCCCGTACTGGCGGGAGCAATGAGCAGTTCTTC.

V is TRBV5-1 and J is TRBJ2-1, with 7 nucleotides matching TRBD1. The CDR3 contains 16 residues. CDR1 and CDR2 (germline): SGHRS, YFSETQ. The V segment lost 4 bases and the J segment 3 bases; nucleotides outside the gene matches: 10. CDR3 amino acids: CASSDRRDRNYNEQFF. The CDR3 coding sequence is TGCGCCAGCAGCGACCGCCGGGACAGAAACTACAATGAGCAGTTCTTC. Drawing the rest from reference TRBV5-1 and TRBJ2-1, the complete variable domain is KAGVTQTPRYLIKTRGQQVTLSCSPISGHRSVSWYQQTPGQGLQFLFEYFSETQRNKGNFPGRFSGRQFSNSRSEMNVSTLELGDSALYLCASSDRRDRNYNEQFFGPGTRLTVL.

V is TRBV12-3 or TRBV12-4 and J is TRBJ2-7; 10 bases agree with TRBD1. The trim removed 11 bases at V and 3 bases at J, leaving 22 bases unmatched. This CDR3 has 18 amino acids. The CDR3 is CAFSRTPVSTGGFYEQYF. The CDR3 coding sequence is TGTGCCTTCAGTCGTACGCCAGTATCGACAGGGGGCTTCTACGAGCAGTACTTC.

This clonotype was seen more than once but under ten times. The genes are TRBV10-2 and TRBJ2-5; D is undetermined. With 6 bases removed from V and 5 bases from J, the gap between germline ends came to 22 bases. CDR1 WSHSY and CDR2 SAAADI come from the germline V gene. CDR3 size: 16 residues. The DNA of the CDR3 is TGCGCCAGCAGCAAACGGGCGGTTCGAGGATTGGAGACCCAGTACTTC. It yields the protein CASSKRAVRGLETQYF.

This clonotype was detected many times. The chain is built from TRBV6-4 and TRBJ2-2; D may be TRBD1 (5 bases). Germline V lookup: CDR1 MRHNA, CDR2 SNTAGT. This CDR3 comprises 15 residues. V lost 3 bases to trimming and J lost 6 bases, with 14 bases between them. This CDR3 is CASSEWPTGPGELFF. CDR3 nucleotide sequence: TGTGCCAGCAGTGAATGGCCTACAGGACCCGGGGAGCTGTTTTTT.

Comment on this clonotype: A much more abundant neighbour one base away suggests this may be a read error. The V gene is TRBV20-1, the J gene TRBJ2-7; 10 positions agree with TRBD2. This CDR3 has 14 amino acids. Germline-derived CDR1 and CDR2 are DFQATT and SNEGSKA (reference sequence). CDR3 loop: CSTRGPSGSYEQYF. The CDR3 DNA sequence: TGCAGTACTAGAGGGCCTAGCGGGAGCTACGAGCAGTACTTC.

This clonotype was seen many times. This chain connects TRBV5-6 to TRBJ1-1; D ambiguous. This CDR3 spans 18 amino acids. Germline V gene data show CDR1 as SGHDT and CDR2 as YYEEEE. V lost 7 bases, J lost 0 bases, and 25 bases lay in between. The chain's CDR3 is CASALKRIISLMNTEAFF. Written as DNA, the CDR3 is TGTGCCAGCGCCCTCAAACGTATCATTTCCCTTATGAACACTGAAGCTTTCTTT. Using reference TRBV5-6 and TRBJ1-1 for the parts outside the CDR3, the full variable domain is DAGVTQSPTHLIKTRGQQVTLRCSPKSGHDTVSWYQQALGQGPQFIFQYYEEEERQRGNFPDRFSGHQFPNYSSELNVNALLLGDSALYLCASALKRIISLMNTEAFFGQGTRLTVV.

The chain uses TRBV11-1 and TRBJ1-5; 8 bases line up with TRBD1. From germline, CDR1 is SGHAT and CDR2 FQDESV (reference sequence). J was trimmed by 5 bases and V by 1 base; bases with no gene match: 4. The CDR3 is 15 residues long. CDR3 amino acids: CASSLEGRGHQPQHF. In DNA form, the CDR3 reads TGTGCCAGCAGCTTAGAGGGCAGGGGGCATCAGCCCCAGCATTTT.

This clonotype has more than one count but fewer than ten. This chain links TRBV7-8 with TRBJ1-1, with 7 bases aligning to TRBD1. CDR1 is SGHVS, CDR2 FQNEAQ, per germline. This CDR3 is built from 13 residues. V gave up 5 bases and J gave up 8 bases; unmatched junction bases: 8. The CDR3 spells CASSINPDREAFF. As DNA, the CDR3 is TGTGCCAGCAGCATAAACCCGGACAGGGAAGCTTTCTTT.

The chain joins TRBV4-3 to TRBJ2-5; tentatively, D is TRBD2 (6 bases). The germline V and J ends were trimmed by 4 bases and 3 bases, with 12 bases remaining between them. CDR1 LGHNA and CDR2 YSLEER come from the germline V gene. This CDR3 is 14 amino acids long. The CDR3 sequence is CASSLWPGEETQYF. The CDR3 DNA follows: TGCGCCAGCAGCCTCTGGCCGGGGGAAGAGACCCAGTACTTC.

This clonotype was recorded many times. CDR3: CASSAGASELNTGELFF. The CDR3 DNA reads as TGTGCCAGCAGTGCGGGGGCTAGCGAATTGAACACCGGGGAGCTGTTTTTT. The chain links TRBV6-4 to TRBJ2-2, with D possibly called TRBD1 or TRBD2 (6 bases each). The CDR3 sequence is 17 residues long. The ends were cut back, 4 bases at V and 1 base at J, with 16 bases in the middle. The germline V gene encodes CDR1 MRHNA and CDR2 SNTAGT.